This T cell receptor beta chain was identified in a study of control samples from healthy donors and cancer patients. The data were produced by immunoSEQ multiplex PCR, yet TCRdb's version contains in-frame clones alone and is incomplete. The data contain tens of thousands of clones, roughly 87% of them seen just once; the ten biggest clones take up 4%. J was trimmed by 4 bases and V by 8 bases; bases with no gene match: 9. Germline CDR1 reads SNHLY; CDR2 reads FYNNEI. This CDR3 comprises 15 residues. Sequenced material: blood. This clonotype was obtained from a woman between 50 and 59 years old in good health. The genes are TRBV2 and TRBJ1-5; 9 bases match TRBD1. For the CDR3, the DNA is TGTGCCAGCCGATCACTCGGGACAGGGAATCAGCCCCAGCATTTT. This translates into CASRSLGTGNQPQHF. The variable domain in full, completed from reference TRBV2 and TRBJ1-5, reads EPEVTQTPSHQVTQMGQEVILRCVPISNHLYFYWYRQILGQKVEFLVSFYNNEISEKSEIFDDQFSVERPDGSNFTLKIRSTKLEDSAMYFCASRSLGTGNQPQHFGDGTRLSIL.